The source of this T cell receptor (beta chain) is a study of graft-versus-host responses after intestinal transplantation. Findings and limits, study-wide: The authors found GvH clones in recipient marrow, some appearing first in ileum or blood.

Assay used: immunoSEQ multiplex PCR; TCRdb lists only in-frame clones, some missing. The sample includes over 100,000 clones, roughly 95% of them seen just once. CDR3 length: 17 residues. To note about this clone: Its antigen is currently unknown.

The receptor's source is a human donor who received an intestinal transplant. The material sequenced was unstimulated CD8+ T cells sorted from spleen or lymph node cells, taken before intestinal transplant. This chain connects TRBV7-5 to TRBJ2-7; TRBD2 is the table's D call, not checked against the DNA. TRBV7-5 has pseudogene status. The CDR3 protein is CASSSKGTSGRPYEQYF. The CDR3 DNA sequence: TGTGCCAGCAGCTCAAAAGGGACTAGCGGGAGGCCCTACGAGCAGTACTTC.